The rows below give T cell receptor beta chains drawn from one sample of a study of shared clonotypes between healthy human individuals. The protocol was immunoSEQ multiplex PCR, while the TCRdb copy is restricted to in-frame clones and leaves out a portion. The sample has around 2.3 million clones, roughly 95% seen once; the top ten hold approximately 0.13%. The sample was naive CD4+ T cells sorted from blood. Every receptor here comes from a man aged 18 to 30 in good health. Each CDR3 is given with its conserved first and last residue. D genes are given only for firm matches. Some rows have no size entry. The others give once, few or many, or a class for an expanded clone.

d_call: -; clone_size: -; cdr3_length: 15; v_call: TRBV13; j_call: TRBJ1-1; cdr3_nt: TGTGCCAGCAGCTTGGCCAAAACAGTGAACACTGAAGCTTTCTTT; cdr3_aa: CASSLAKTVNTEAFF
d_call: -; clone_size: -; cdr3_length: 13; v_call: TRBV6-5; j_call: TRBJ2-7; cdr3_nt: TGTGCCAGCAGTTATAGCACAGGGCTCGGGCAGTACTTC; cdr3_aa: CASSYSTGLGQYF
d_call: -; clone_size: -; cdr3_length: 10; v_call: TRBV30; j_call: TRBJ2-1; cdr3_nt: TGTGCCTGTGTCACTCGGGTGAAGTTCTTC; cdr3_aa: CACVTRVKFF
d_call: TRBD2; clone_size: -; cdr3_length: 12; v_call: TRBV6-5; j_call: TRBJ2-5; cdr3_nt: TGTGCCAGCGGGGGGGTTAAAGAGACCCAGTACTTC; cdr3_aa: CASGGVKETQYF
d_call: TRBD1; clone_size: -; cdr3_length: 16; v_call: TRBV5-4; j_call: TRBJ2-3; cdr3_nt: TGTGCCAGCAGCCCTGGACAGGGGGCGGGCACAGATACGCAGTATTTT; cdr3_aa: CASSPGQGAGTDTQYF
d_call: -; clone_size: -; cdr3_length: 14; v_call: TRBV12-5; j_call: TRBJ2-2; cdr3_nt: TGTGCTAGTGGCCCGACAGGAAACACCGGGGAGCTGTTTTTT; cdr3_aa: CASGPTGNTGELFF
d_call: TRBD2; clone_size: -; cdr3_length: 14; v_call: TRBV9; j_call: TRBJ2-5; cdr3_nt: TGTGCCAGCAGCGGGCAGGGAGGGATAGAGACCCAGTACTTC; cdr3_aa: CASSGQGGIETQYF
d_call: -; clone_size: -; cdr3_length: 19; v_call: TRBV27; j_call: TRBJ1-6; cdr3_nt: TGTGCCAGCAGTTTATTAGGTCGGCAGCTACTCCACGGGAATTCACCCCTCCACTTT; cdr3_aa: CASSLLGRQLLHGNSPLHF
d_call: -; clone_size: -; cdr3_length: 16; v_call: TRBV14; j_call: TRBJ1-6; cdr3_nt: TGTGCCAGCAGCCAAGTTTTTAGTCTCAATAATTCACCCCTCCACTTT; cdr3_aa: CASSQVFSLNNSPLHF
d_call: -; clone_size: -; cdr3_length: 12; v_call: TRBV2; j_call: TRBJ1-1; cdr3_nt: TGTGCCAGCAGTGAAGGTGCGACTGAAGCTTTCTTT; cdr3_aa: CASSEGATEAFF
d_call: TRBD2; clone_size: once; cdr3_length: 15; v_call: TRBV2; j_call: TRBJ2-2; cdr3_nt: TGTGCCAGCAGACGTAGCGGGAGTAGCACCGGGGAGCTGTTTTTT; cdr3_aa: CASRRSGSSTGELFF
d_call: -; clone_size: -; cdr3_length: 13; v_call: TRBV7-7; j_call: TRBJ2-7; cdr3_nt: TGTGCTAGCTCCGAAGGGAACTCCTACGAGCAGTACTTC; cdr3_aa: CASSEGNSYEQYF
d_call: TRBD2; clone_size: -; cdr3_length: 19; v_call: TRBV4-2; j_call: TRBJ2-2; cdr3_nt: TGTGCCAGCAGCCAAGATACTAGCGGGGGGTGGTTGGGCACCGGGGAGCTGTTTTTT; cdr3_aa: CASSQDTSGGWLGTGELFF
d_call: TRBD2; clone_size: -; cdr3_length: 17; v_call: TRBV7-2; j_call: TRBJ2-7; cdr3_nt: TGTGCCAGCAGCCGTAATATAGGACTAGCGGGATCCTACGAGCAGTACTTC; cdr3_aa: CASSRNIGLAGSYEQYF
d_call: TRBD2; clone_size: -; cdr3_length: 14; v_call: TRBV6-6; j_call: TRBJ2-7; cdr3_nt: TGTGCCAGCAGGGTTAGCGGGACTCAAAATGGAGGGTACTTC; cdr3_aa: CASRVSGTQNGGYF
d_call: -; clone_size: -; cdr3_length: 13; v_call: TRBV6-5; j_call: TRBJ1-1; cdr3_nt: TGTGCCAGCAGTTATGGGGTAAGGACTGAAGCTTTCTTT; cdr3_aa: CASSYGVRTEAFF
d_call: TRBD2; clone_size: -; cdr3_length: 17; v_call: TRBV5-1; j_call: TRBJ2-2; cdr3_nt: TGCGCCAGCAGCTCCAAACTAGCGGGGGCGAACACCGGGGAGCTGTTTTTT; cdr3_aa: CASSSKLAGANTGELFF
d_call: TRBD1; clone_size: -; cdr3_length: 16; v_call: TRBV6-6; j_call: TRBJ2-7; cdr3_nt: TGTGCCAGCAGCCACTCAAGGGACAGGGGTGGATACGAGCAGTACTTC; cdr3_aa: CASSHSRDRGGYEQYF
d_call: -; clone_size: -; cdr3_length: 16; v_call: TRBV7-9; j_call: TRBJ1-4; cdr3_nt: TGTGCCAGCAGCAACGCAAGGGGACTGATTAATGAAAAACTGTTTTTT; cdr3_aa: CASSNARGLINEKLFF
d_call: -; clone_size: -; cdr3_length: 17; v_call: TRBV4-1; j_call: TRBJ1-5; cdr3_nt: TGCGCCAGCAGCCCTGAGAGGGGGACTCCGAACAATCAGCCCCAGCATTTT; cdr3_aa: CASSPERGTPNNQPQHF
d_call: TRBD1; clone_size: -; cdr3_length: 15; v_call: TRBV14; j_call: TRBJ1-6; cdr3_nt: TGTGCCAGCAGCCAAGGGAGGACAGGGAATTCACCCCTCCACTTT; cdr3_aa: CASSQGRTGNSPLHF
d_call: -; clone_size: -; cdr3_length: 14; v_call: TRBV11-2; j_call: TRBJ1-1; cdr3_nt: TGTGCCAGCAGCTTAGGCAATTTTGGCAGCAAGGATTTCTTT; cdr3_aa: CASSLGNFGSKDFF
d_call: -; clone_size: -; cdr3_length: 12; v_call: TRBV6-1; j_call: TRBJ2-7; cdr3_nt: TGTGCCAGCAGTGAAGAGGTGCGCGAGCAGTACTTC; cdr3_aa: CASSEEVREQYF
d_call: -; clone_size: -; cdr3_length: 11; v_call: TRBV29-1; j_call: TRBJ2-5; cdr3_nt: TGCAGCGTTGAAGGTGCGGAGACCCAGTACTTC; cdr3_aa: CSVEGAETQYF
d_call: TRBD2; clone_size: -; cdr3_length: 16; v_call: TRBV11-2; j_call: TRBJ2-1; cdr3_nt: TGTGCCAGCAGCTTAGAGAGACTAGCGGGAGTATATGAGCAGTTCTTC; cdr3_aa: CASSLERLAGVYEQFF
d_call: -; clone_size: -; cdr3_length: 14; v_call: TRBV15; j_call: TRBJ1-2; cdr3_nt: TGTGCCACCAGCCCAGAGGGGGGGGTTAATGGCTACACCTTC; cdr3_aa: CATSPEGGVNGYTF
d_call: TRBD2; clone_size: -; cdr3_length: 14; v_call: TRBV18; j_call: TRBJ2-1; cdr3_nt: TGTGCCAGCTCACCACTAGCGGGAGGCAATGAGCAGTTCTTC; cdr3_aa: CASSPLAGGNEQFF
d_call: -; clone_size: -; cdr3_length: 14; v_call: TRBV5-8; j_call: TRBJ1-1; cdr3_nt: TGTGCCAGCAGCTTGGGCAGGGTGAACACTGAAGCTTTCTTT; cdr3_aa: CASSLGRVNTEAFF
d_call: -; clone_size: -; cdr3_length: 12; v_call: TRBV7-9; j_call: TRBJ1-5; cdr3_nt: TGTGCCAGCAGCTGGGGGAATCAGCCCCAGCATTTT; cdr3_aa: CASSWGNQPQHF
d_call: -; clone_size: -; cdr3_length: 18; v_call: TRBV5-1; j_call: TRBJ2-3; cdr3_nt: TGCGCCAGCAGCTTGGAGCCCCTGGACACAGTCAGCACAGATACGCAGTATTTT; cdr3_aa: CASSLEPLDTVSTDTQYF
d_call: TRBD1; clone_size: -; cdr3_length: 18; v_call: TRBV4-1; j_call: TRBJ1-1; cdr3_nt: TGCGCCAGCAGCCGTTGGCAGGGACAGGCGATCTGGAACACTGAAGCTTTCTTT; cdr3_aa: CASSRWQGQAIWNTEAFF
d_call: TRBD2; clone_size: -; cdr3_length: 12; v_call: TRBV5-1; j_call: TRBJ2-3; cdr3_nt: TGCGCCAGCGCGGGGGATACAGATACGCAGTATTTT; cdr3_aa: CASAGDTDTQYF
d_call: -; clone_size: -; cdr3_length: 13; v_call: TRBV10-1; j_call: TRBJ2-2; cdr3_nt: TGCGCCAGCAGCTTTGCTAGTCCCGGGGAGCTGTTTTTT; cdr3_aa: CASSFASPGELFF
d_call: TRBD1; clone_size: -; cdr3_length: 12; v_call: TRBV2; j_call: TRBJ2-7; cdr3_nt: TGTGCCAGCATCGGGACAGGGGCCGAGCAGTACTTC; cdr3_aa: CASIGTGAEQYF
d_call: -; clone_size: -; cdr3_length: 15; v_call: TRBV7-9; j_call: TRBJ1-5; cdr3_nt: TGTGCCAGCAGCCCCCCGGGGGATAGCAATCAGCCCCAGCATTTT; cdr3_aa: CASSPPGDSNQPQHF
d_call: -; clone_size: -; cdr3_length: 13; v_call: TRBV6-1; j_call: TRBJ2-7; cdr3_nt: TGTGCCAGCAGAGAGACAGGTACCTACGAGCAGTACTTC; cdr3_aa: CASRETGTYEQYF
d_call: TRBD2; clone_size: -; cdr3_length: 17; v_call: TRBV5-1; j_call: TRBJ2-3; cdr3_nt: TGCGCCAGCAGCTTGGGGCTAGCGGGGGTCGGGGCAGATACGCAGTATTTT; cdr3_aa: CASSLGLAGVGADTQYF
d_call: -; clone_size: -; cdr3_length: 14; v_call: TRBV7-9; j_call: TRBJ2-5; cdr3_nt: TGTGCCAGCAGCTACAGCAATTTACAAGAGACCCAGTACTTC; cdr3_aa: CASSYSNLQETQYF
d_call: TRBD1; clone_size: -; cdr3_length: 15; v_call: TRBV6-6; j_call: TRBJ2-7; cdr3_nt: TGTGCCAGCAGTTACGCCGGACAGGGCTTATACGAGCAGTACTTC; cdr3_aa: CASSYAGQGLYEQYF
d_call: -; clone_size: few; cdr3_length: 13; v_call: TRBV5-6; j_call: TRBJ1-6; cdr3_nt: TGTGCCAGCAGCTTGGTCGGGAATTCACCCCTCCACTTT; cdr3_aa: CASSLVGNSPLHF
d_call: -; clone_size: once; cdr3_length: 14; v_call: TRBV5-6; j_call: TRBJ2-5; cdr3_nt: TGTGCCAGCAGCCAGGGGCAGGCCCAAGAGACCCAGTACTTC; cdr3_aa: CASSQGQAQETQYF
d_call: TRBD1; clone_size: -; cdr3_length: 15; v_call: TRBV28; j_call: TRBJ1-4; cdr3_nt: TGTGCCAGCAGTTTGCGGGACAGGACCAATGAAAAACTGTTTTTT; cdr3_aa: CASSLRDRTNEKLFF
d_call: -; clone_size: -; cdr3_length: 16; v_call: TRBV9; j_call: TRBJ1-2; cdr3_nt: TGTGCCAGCAGCGTAGCTGGGGTAGGGGGTAACTATGGCTACACCTTC; cdr3_aa: CASSVAGVGGNYGYTF
d_call: -; clone_size: -; cdr3_length: 14; v_call: TRBV9; j_call: TRBJ1-4; cdr3_nt: TGTGCCAGCAGCGTAGCGGGGGCGAATGAAAAACTGTTTTTT; cdr3_aa: CASSVAGANEKLFF
d_call: -; clone_size: -; cdr3_length: 17; v_call: TRBV6-1; j_call: TRBJ1-1; cdr3_nt: TGTGCCAGCAGTGGGACGATCGGGGGGCGGGTGTACACTGAAGCTTTCTTT; cdr3_aa: CASSGTIGGRVYTEAFF
d_call: TRBD1; clone_size: -; cdr3_length: 15; v_call: TRBV5-8; j_call: TRBJ1-1; cdr3_nt: TGTGCCAGCAGCCCCGGGACAGGTTATAACACTGAAGCTTTCTTT; cdr3_aa: CASSPGTGYNTEAFF
d_call: TRBD1; clone_size: -; cdr3_length: 15; v_call: TRBV6-6; j_call: TRBJ1-5; cdr3_nt: TGTGCCAGCTGTAGGGACAGGGGCCAAAATCAGCCCCAGCATTTT; cdr3_aa: CASCRDRGQNQPQHF
d_call: TRBD1; clone_size: -; cdr3_length: 14; v_call: TRBV6-1; j_call: TRBJ1-1; cdr3_nt: TGTGCCAGCAGTGAGCGACAGGGAAGAACTGAAGCTTTCTTT; cdr3_aa: CASSERQGRTEAFF
d_call: -; clone_size: -; cdr3_length: 14; v_call: TRBV7-9; j_call: TRBJ1-1; cdr3_nt: TGTGCCAGCAGGGAGCAGGGGTTGAACACTGAAGCTTTCTTT; cdr3_aa: CASREQGLNTEAFF
d_call: -; clone_size: -; cdr3_length: 15; v_call: TRBV4-1; j_call: TRBJ1-6; cdr3_nt: TGCGCCAGCAGCCAAGGGTACGGACAGAATTCACCCCTCCACTTT; cdr3_aa: CASSQGYGQNSPLHF
d_call: TRBD2; clone_size: -; cdr3_length: 17; v_call: TRBV10-3; j_call: TRBJ2-7; cdr3_nt: TGTGCCATCAGTGAGTCGAGGTCTAGCGGGGGCCACTACGAGCAGTACTTC; cdr3_aa: CAISESRSSGGHYEQYF
d_call: -; clone_size: once; cdr3_length: 13; v_call: TRBV5-3; j_call: TRBJ2-5; cdr3_nt: TGTGCCAGAAGCTTGGCGGGGGAAGAGACCCAGTACTTC; cdr3_aa: CARSLAGEETQYF
d_call: -; clone_size: -; cdr3_length: 15; v_call: TRBV6-5; j_call: TRBJ2-3; cdr3_nt: TGTGCCAGCAGTTACCGGGACCTGGGAGCAGATACGCAGTATTTT; cdr3_aa: CASSYRDLGADTQYF
d_call: -; clone_size: -; cdr3_length: 13; v_call: TRBV5-1; j_call: TRBJ1-1; cdr3_nt: TGCGCCAGCAGCTTGGCGGGGAACACTGAAGCTTTCTTT; cdr3_aa: CASSLAGNTEAFF
d_call: -; clone_size: -; cdr3_length: 18; v_call: TRBV5-1; j_call: TRBJ2-1; cdr3_nt: TGCGCCAGCAGCTCGAGGAACGGGGGTCTATCCTCCTACAATGAGCAGTTCTTC; cdr3_aa: CASSSRNGGLSSYNEQFF
d_call: -; clone_size: -; cdr3_length: 12; v_call: TRBV11-2; j_call: TRBJ2-5; cdr3_nt: TGTGCCAGCAGCTCTAAACGGGAGACCCAGTACTTC; cdr3_aa: CASSSKRETQYF
d_call: -; clone_size: -; cdr3_length: 15; v_call: TRBV18; j_call: TRBJ2-3; cdr3_nt: TGTGCCAGCTCACCACCAAATGATGTCAAGGATACGCAGTATTTT; cdr3_aa: CASSPPNDVKDTQYF